Listed below are T cell receptor beta chains from one sample, sequenced in a study of regulatory T cells in long-lasting Graves disease. MiXCR, applied by TCRdb to the multiplex PCR reads, yields one record per CDR3 protein. The table records more than 400,000 distinct CDR3 sequences, about 16% of them present only once. These data also featured in a second study, about T cells in Graves' hyperthyroidism and ophthalmopathy.

Sequencing was performed on peripheral blood mononuclear cells (PBMCs), taken at new diagnosis, from a patient treated with antithyroid drugs. These receptors were taken from a man in his forties with Graves disease. Each CDR3 is given with its conserved first and last residue. D genes are given only for firm matches. Expanded clones are given a class, and other clones once, few, many or no size at all.

-	TRBV4-1	-	TRBJ2-7	CASSQALSAGTGIEQYF	TGCGCCAGCAGCCAGGCACTTAGCGCGGGGACGGGGATTGAGCAGTACTTC
-	TRBV28	many	TRBJ1-5	CASSPGQFNQPQHF	TGTGCCAGCAGCCCCGGACAGTTCAATCAGCCCCAGCATTTT
-	TRBV11-2	many	TRBJ2-7	CASSSLREQYF	TGTGCCAGCAGCTCCTTGAGGGAGCAGTACTTC
TRBD1	TRBV6-5	few	TRBJ1-2	CASSYTTGRTYGYTF	TGTGCCAGCAGTTATACGACAGGGAGAACCTATGGCTACACCTTC
-	TRBV19	many	TRBJ2-7	CASSIRGPTNEQYF	TGTGCCAGTAGTATACGCGGTCCAACTAACGAGCAGTACTTC
TRBD1	TRBV19	few	TRBJ2-5	CASSTTGGKEETQYF	TGTGCCAGTAGTACGACAGGGGGCAAAGAGGAGACCCAGTACTTC
TRBD1	TRBV5-1	few	TRBJ1-1	CASSLDQGAVTEAFF	TGCGCCAGCAGCTTGGATCAGGGGGCGGTCACTGAAGCTTTCTTT
TRBD2	TRBV20-1	many	TRBJ2-1	CSARSGGRSSYNEQFF	TGCAGTGCTAGATCGGGGGGGAGGTCGTCCTACAATGAGCAGTTCTTC
-	TRBV7-8	few	TRBJ1-5	CASSSQGRGGPQHF	TGTGCCAGCAGCTCACAGGGCCGGGGAGGGCCCCAGCATTTT
TRBD2	TRBV2	many	TRBJ2-7	CASSGTLLAGDFYEQYF	TGTGCCAGCAGTGGGACGTTACTAGCGGGAGACTTCTACGAGCAGTACTTC
-	TRBV20-1	many	TRBJ2-3	CSATRRIADTQYF	TGCAGTGCTACTAGGCGGATCGCAGATACGCAGTATTTT
-	TRBV29-1	few	TRBJ1-1	CSVGPSAGMNTEAFF	TGCAGCGTTGGGCCCTCGGCAGGGATGAACACTGAAGCTTTCTTT
TRBD2	TRBV27	many	TRBJ2-1	CAARGGSYNEQFF	TGTGCCGCCCGCGGGGGATCCTACAATGAGCAGTTCTTC
-	TRBV30	many	TRBJ1-4	CAWSVGAGNEKLFF	TGTGCCTGGAGTGTCGGGGCAGGGAATGAAAAACTGTTTTTT
-	TRBV30	many	TRBJ2-1	CAWNPLFYNEQFF	TGTGCCTGGAACCCGTTGTTCTACAATGAGCAGTTCTTC
TRBD2	TRBV20-1	-	TRBJ2-5	CSARSPRGAGGPRGETQYF	TGCAGTGCTAGAAGTCCCAGGGGAGCGGGAGGGCCCCGGGGAGAGACCCAGTACTTC
-	TRBV30	-	TRBJ2-1	CAWSVRPPDAYNEQFF	TGTGCCTGGAGTGTACGGCCGCCTGACGCTTACAATGAGCAGTTCTTC
TRBD1	TRBV20-1	many	TRBJ2-7	CSARDQETGGRYEQYF	TGCAGTGCTAGAGATCAGGAGACAGGGGGCCGGTACGAGCAGTACTTC
-	TRBV7-3	-	TRBJ2-2	CASSQSSTGELFF	TGTGCCAGCAGCCAATCCAGCACCGGGGAGCTGTTTTTT
TRBD1	TRBV18	-	TRBJ1-4	CASSEDRALEKLFF	TGTGCCAGCTCAGAGGACAGGGCCCTCGAAAAACTGTTTTTT
TRBD1	TRBV3-1	few	TRBJ1-5	CASSQFDRVGNQPQHF	TGTGCCAGCAGCCAATTTGACAGGGTTGGCAATCAGCCCCAGCATTTT
-	TRBV10-2	-	TRBJ2-5	CASSDQGMWGETQYF	TGCGCCAGCAGTGATCAGGGAATGTGGGGAGAGACCCAGTACTTC
-	TRBV28	many	TRBJ1-5	CASSLPDGRNQPQHF	TGTGCCAGCAGTTTACCGGACGGGCGCAATCAGCCCCAGCATTTT
-	TRBV12-3/TRBV12-4	many	TRBJ2-7	CASSLLGTSGEQYF	TGTGCCAGCAGTTTACTAGGCACCTCAGGGGAGCAGTACTTC